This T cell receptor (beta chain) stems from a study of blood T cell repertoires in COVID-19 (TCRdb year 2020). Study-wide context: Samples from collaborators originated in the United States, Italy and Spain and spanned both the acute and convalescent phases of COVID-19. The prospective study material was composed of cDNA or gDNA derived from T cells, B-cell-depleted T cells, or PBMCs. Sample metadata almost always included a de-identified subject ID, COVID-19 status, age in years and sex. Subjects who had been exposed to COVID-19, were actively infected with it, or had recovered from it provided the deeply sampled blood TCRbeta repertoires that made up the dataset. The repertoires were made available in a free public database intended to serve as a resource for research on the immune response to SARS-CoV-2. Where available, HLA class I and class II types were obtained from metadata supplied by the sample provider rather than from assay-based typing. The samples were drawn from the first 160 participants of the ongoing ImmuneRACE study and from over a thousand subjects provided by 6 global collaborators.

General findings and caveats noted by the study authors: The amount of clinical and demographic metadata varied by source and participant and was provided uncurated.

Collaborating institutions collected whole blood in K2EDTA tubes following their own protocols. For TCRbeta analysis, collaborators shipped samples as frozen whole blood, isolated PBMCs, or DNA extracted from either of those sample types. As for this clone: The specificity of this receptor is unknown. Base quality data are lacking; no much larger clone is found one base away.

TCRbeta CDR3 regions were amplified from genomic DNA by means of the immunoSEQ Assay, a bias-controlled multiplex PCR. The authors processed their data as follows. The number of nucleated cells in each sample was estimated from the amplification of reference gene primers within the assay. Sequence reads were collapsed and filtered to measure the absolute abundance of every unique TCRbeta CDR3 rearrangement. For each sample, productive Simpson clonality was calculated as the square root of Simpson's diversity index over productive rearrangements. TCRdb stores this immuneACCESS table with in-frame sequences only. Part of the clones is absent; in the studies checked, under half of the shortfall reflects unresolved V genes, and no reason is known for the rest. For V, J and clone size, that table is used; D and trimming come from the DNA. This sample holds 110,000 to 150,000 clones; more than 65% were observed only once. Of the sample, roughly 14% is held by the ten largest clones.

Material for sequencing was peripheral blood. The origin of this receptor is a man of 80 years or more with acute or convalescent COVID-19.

The nucleotides read TGCGCCAGCAGCTTAGGAGGGGCCTATGGCTACACCTTC. This is translated as CASSLGGAYGYTF. The chain links TRBV5-1 with TRBJ1-2; the D gene is perhaps TRBD1, from 5 matching bases. Trimming removed 2 bases from V and 4 bases from J, leaving 9 bases between the germline ends. From cysteine to phenylalanine, the CDR3 is 13 amino acids long. Only the CDR3 portion is preserved as DNA: 39 bases, with reading frame beginning at the first base. Via the germline V gene, CDR1 is SGHRS and CDR2 YFSETQ. Here the CDR3 is joined to the reference TRBV5-1 and TRBJ1-2 genes, and the full variable domain is: KAGVTQTPRYLIKTRGQQVTLSCSPISGHRSVSWYQQTPGQGLQFLFEYFSETQRNKGNFPGRFSGRQFSNSRSEMNVSTLELGDSALYLCASSLGGAYGYTFGSGTRLTVV.